This TCR beta chain was captured by sequencing in a study of T cells expressing NK-cell markers. Study background: From sorted CD3+CD56+NKG2C+, CD3+CD56+NKG2C- and CD3+CD56-NKG2C+ T cells came the TCR beta repertoires. Seropositivity for HCMV was found in seven of the eight sequenced donors, with one seronegative. Study outcomes and limitations: The CD3+CD56-NKG2C+ fraction was also led by these clonotypes in a few donors.

Details on this clonotype: Its specificity is unknown.

Libraries used 5'RACE template switching adding universal primer site and UMIs. TCRdb processed the 5' RACE reads again and assigns one entry to each CDR3 protein, with no DNA. The sample data list about 550,000 distinct CDR3 sequences. The source is a man younger than 35 in good health. The sample comprised blood T cells: a sorted CD56 or NKG2C T cell subset, CD4+ or CD8+ T cells, or bulk PBMC T cells (not recorded which).

CDR3 protein: CASSSRTGLISGNTIYF. The V and J genes are TRBV13 and TRBJ1-3. Germline assignment: CDR1 PRHDT and CDR2 FYEKMQ (reference sequence). CDR3 length: 17 amino acids.